This TCR beta chain is drawn from a study of CD8 T cells in Susac syndrome. The CDR3 has 11 amino acids. Trimming took off 3 bases at V and 5 bases at J, with 4 bases between the two ends. From germline, CDR1 is SNHLY and CDR2 FYNNEI. Random hexamers primed reverse transcription of roughly 0.45 to 1 ug RNA. TCRdb passed the immunoSEQ multiplex PCR reads through MiXCR, listing each CDR3 protein once. The sample has about 180,000 distinct CDR3 sequences; around 96% are singletons. The receptor was isolated from a human donor with multiple sclerosis. The chain combines TRBV2 with TRBJ2-5; D call uncertain. The specimen was CD8+ T cells from PBMCs. CDR3 DNA: TGTGCCAGCAGTGAGTGGGAGACCCAGTACTTC. It codes for CASSEWETQYF.